This TCR beta chain appears in the sequencing data of a study of blood T cell repertoires in COVID-19. Whole-study context: Samples came from the United States, Italy and Spain, spanning acute and convalescent COVID-19. T cells, B-cell-depleted T cells, or PBMCs supplied cDNA or gDNA.

In the original analysis: Estimation of nucleated cell counts relied on the amplification of reference gene primers. Assay: immunoSEQ multiplex PCR; the TCRdb copy retains only in-frame clones and omits some. Clonal size and the V and J genes are those of that table, whereas D and trimming came from the DNA. Here the sample spans 100,000 to 150,000 clones, about four fifths being singletons. This clone has more than one count but fewer than ten. The CDR3 has 15 amino acids. With 5 bases removed from V and 7 bases from J, the gap between germline ends came to 15 bases. In germline, CDR1 is LGHDT, CDR2 YNNKEL (reference sequence).

The sequence derives from a woman over 75 with acute or convalescent COVID-19. The chain is built from TRBV3-1 (or the pseudogene TRBV3-2) and TRBJ1-6, with D maybe TRBD1 (6 bases). The sample comprised peripheral blood. The CDR3 sequence is CASSSTRQGNSPLHF. The CDR3 DNA is TGTGCCAGCAGCTCCACCCGTCAGGGGAATTCACCCCTCCACTTT.